The 25 T cell receptor beta chains below all came from one sample that was sequenced in a study of T cells after yellow fever vaccination. TCRdb processed the 5' RACE reads anew with MiXCR; each CDR3 protein has one entry. The table lists 300,000 to 400,000 distinct CDR3 sequences, about 10% of them singletons. Source: CD4+ T cells sorted from PBMCs, taken 45 days after the yellow fever booster vaccination. These receptors were taken from a young man who received the YFV17D yellow fever vaccine.

The V gene is TRBV6-6, the J gene TRBJ1-2; D is undetermined. Germline-derived CDR1 and CDR2 are MNHNY and SVGAGI (reference sequence). V was pared by 1 base and J by 7 bases, with 13 bases between. This CDR3 comprises 14 residues. The CDR3 is CASSYLEGSVGYTF. CDR3 bases: TGTGCCAGCAGTTACTTAGAGGGATCGGTTGGCTACACCTTC.

There are many counts of this clonotype. This chain connects TRBV5-1 to TRBJ2-7; no definite D call. V was shortened by 6 bases and J by 3 bases, with 16 bases between the two germline ends. The V gene's germline CDR1 is SGHRS and CDR2 YFSETQ. There are 14 residues in the CDR3. The CDR3 coding sequence is TGCGCCAGCAAGATCTCCGTAGCTAGCTACGAGCAGTACTTC. Its translation is CASKISVASYEQYF.

The sample holds many counts of this clonotype. The V and J genes are TRBV6-2 or TRBV6-3 and TRBJ2-5; 7 bases align to TRBD1. The junction had 5 bases not matched to a gene; V was cut back by 4 bases and J by 6 bases. The germline V gene has CDR1 MNHEY and CDR2 SVGEGT. The CDR3 is 13 amino acids. This CDR3 reads CASSSQGWKTQYF. The CDR3 DNA is TGTGCCAGCAGTTCACAGGGGTGGAAGACCCAGTACTTC.

This clonotype was seen more than once but under ten times. The chain couples TRBV4-3 to TRBJ1-2; D is unclear. CDR1 and CDR2 (germline): LGHNA, YSLEER. This CDR3 comprises 15 residues. With 1 base removed from V and 0 bases from J, the gap between germline ends came to 9 bases. As DNA, the CDR3 is TGCGCCAGCAGCCAAGGTTTACAAGCTAACTATGGCTACACCTTC. Residues: CASSQGLQANYGYTF.

The rearrangement joins TRBV5-1 to TRBJ2-3; 10 bases are a match to TRBD2. CDR1 and CDR2 from the germline V gene are SGHRS and YFSETQ. Trimming took 0 bases from V and 2 from J; bases not matched to a gene: 6. CDR3 length equals 17 residues. This CDR3 reads CASSLVKAGGPTDTQYF. DNA of the CDR3: TGCGCCAGCAGCTTGGTGAAAGCGGGGGGGCCCACAGATACGCAGTATTTT. Combining the CDR3 with reference TRBV5-1 and TRBJ2-3 gives the whole variable domain KAGVTQTPRYLIKTRGQQVTLSCSPISGHRSVSWYQQTPGQGLQFLFEYFSETQRNKGNFPGRFSGRQFSNSRSEMNVSTLELGDSALYLCASSLVKAGGPTDTQYFGPGTRLTVL.

This clonotype came up a few times. V is TRBV15 and J is TRBJ1-1, with TRBD1 matching 8 bases. V lost 7 bases, J lost 5 bases, and 9 bases stayed unmatched. CDR1 is LNHNV, CDR2 YYDKDF, per germline (reference sequence). This CDR3 has 14 residues. The CDR3 spells CATTPDRVRTEAFF. CDR3 DNA: TGTGCCACCACCCCGGACAGGGTTCGGACTGAAGCTTTCTTT.

The gene calls are TRBV5-1 and TRBJ2-5; D may be TRBD2 (6 bases). The CDR3 length is 13 residues. Germline V gene sequence: CDR1 SGHRS, CDR2 YFSETQ. Trimming pared 4 bases from V and 5 bases from J, leaving 12 bases between. CDR3 DNA sequence: TGCGCCAGCAGCCGGGACTCCTCTGAGACCCAGTACTTC. Its protein product is CASSRDSSETQYF.

CDR3 bases: TGTGCCAGCAGCCCGACCTCCGCGGGTTTCGTCGGGGAGCTGTTTTTT. Translated: CASSPTSAGFVGELFF. The chain carries TRBV7-3 and TRBJ2-2, with D possibly TRBD2 on 5 matching bases. CDR1 SGHTA and CDR2 FQGTGA come from the germline V gene. Trimming removed 5 bases from V and 7 bases from J, with 20 bases in between. The CDR3 consists of 16 residues. The full variable domain, with the rest looked up from reference TRBV7-3 and TRBJ2-2, is GAGVSQTPSNKVTEKGKYVELRCDPISGHTALYWYRQSLGQGPEFLIYFQGTGAADDSGLPNDRFFAVRPEGSVSTLKIQRTERGDSAVYLCASSPTSAGFVGELFFGEGSRLTVL.

This clonotype was counted only a few times. The V call is TRBV29-1, the J call TRBJ2-5; D is uncertain. V lost 1 base to trimming and J lost 3 bases, with 9 bases between them. From germline, CDR1 is SQVTM and CDR2 ANQGSEA. CDR3 length equals 13 residues. As DNA, the CDR3 is TGCAGCGTTGAAGGTGGCAGTAAAGAGACCCAGTACTTC. It is translated as CSVEGGSKETQYF.

The chain is built from TRBV20-1 and TRBJ1-2, with D unclear. The germline V and J ends were trimmed by 1 base and 11 bases, with 14 bases remaining between them. CDR1 and CDR2 from the germline V gene are DFQATT and SNEGSKA (reference sequence). This CDR3 is built from 12 residues. CDR3 bases: TGCAGTGCTAGAGCCGGGGATGTTAGGTACACCTTC. Amino acids: CSARAGDVRYTF.

J is TRBJ2-1 and V is TRBV14; D call uncertain. The CDR3 contains 15 residues. CDR1 and CDR2 from the germline V gene are SGHDN and FVKESK. V was trimmed by 4 bases and J by 0 bases, leaving 10 bases between them. CDR3 amino acids: CASSPDERSYNEQFF. In DNA form, the CDR3 reads TGTGCCAGCAGCCCTGACGAACGCTCCTACAATGAGCAGTTCTTC.

V is TRBV7-3 and J is TRBJ2-3; 11 nucleotides align to TRBD2. Trimming took 0 bases from V and 4 from J; bases not matched to a gene: 0. Germline lookup yields CDR1 SGHTA and CDR2 FQGTGA. This CDR3 region has 15 residues. The CDR3, as DNA: TGTGCCAGCAGCTTAACACTAGCGGGAGCAGATACGCAGTATTTT. Encoded protein: CASSLTLAGADTQYF. Together with reference TRBV7-3 and TRBJ2-3, the CDR3 gives the full variable domain: GAGVSQTPSNKVTEKGKYVELRCDPISGHTALYWYRQSLGQGPEFLIYFQGTGAADDSGLPNDRFFAVRPEGSVSTLKIQRTERGDSAVYLCASSLTLAGADTQYFGPGTRLTVL.

Only a few counts were recorded for this clonotype. The CDR3 reads CASWTSGASTDTQYF. CDR3 DNA: TGTGCCAGCTGGACTAGCGGGGCCAGCACAGATACGCAGTATTTT. The chain has TRBV6-5 and TRBJ2-3, with TRBD2 matching over 12 bases. CDR1 is MNHEY, CDR2 SVGAGI, per germline. Trimming took 8 bases from V and 0 from J; bases not matched to a gene: 3. This CDR3 is 15 amino acids long.

This clonotype was counted between two and nine times. The genes are TRBV6-5 and TRBJ1-5; 8 bases line up with TRBD1. V lost 6 bases and J lost 7; bases outside the gene matches: 14. Germline V gene lookup returns CDR1 MNHEY and CDR2 SVGAGI. The CDR3 spans 16 residues. For the CDR3, the DNA is TGTGCCAGCAGCCTTAGGGGGACAGGCCGAGGGCAGCCCCAGCATTTT. This sequence encodes CASSLRGTGRGQPQHF.

V and J are TRBV5-1 and TRBJ2-2, with 8 bases fitting TRBD2. Losses at the gene ends were 5 bases for V and 1 base for J; bases not matched to a gene: 7. The length of the CDR3 is 16 residues. The V gene's germline CDR1 is SGHRS and CDR2 YFSETQ. CDR3 amino acids: CASRPSGGLNTGELFF. In nucleotides, the CDR3 is TGCGCCAGCAGACCGAGCGGGGGCCTGAACACCGGGGAGCTGTTTTTT.

The J gene is TRBJ1-2, the V gene TRBV12-3 or TRBV12-4, with TRBD1 identical over 7 bases. CDR3 length equals 14 residues. The ends lost 6 bases at V and 6 bases at J; junction bases unmatched: 10. The CDR3 sequence: CASSRGEGANGYTF. The CDR3 DNA sequence: TGTGCCAGCAGCCGCGGGGAGGGGGCAAATGGCTACACCTTC.

Only a few counts were recorded for this clonotype. This chain connects TRBV7-8 to TRBJ2-5, with 10 bases that match TRBD1. CDR3 length: 15 residues. Germline trimming cut 4 bases from V and 5 bases from J; bases unmatched to any gene: 7. CDR1 and CDR2 (germline): SGHVS, FQNEAQ. The CDR3 loop reads CASSSRQGATETQYF. As DNA, the CDR3 is TGTGCCAGCAGCTCCCGACAGGGGGCCACGGAGACCCAGTACTTC.

J is TRBJ2-3 and V is TRBV5-1; 8 bases agree with TRBD1. CDR1 is SGHRS and CDR2 is YFSETQ in the germline V gene. The CDR3 length is 14 residues. Germline trimming cut 1 base from V and 4 bases from J; bases unmatched to any gene: 2. This CDR3 reads CASSLTGQADTQYF. CDR3 nucleotides: TGCGCCAGCAGCTTGACGGGACAGGCAGATACGCAGTATTTT.

This chain connects TRBV18 to TRBJ2-7; the D gene is possibly TRBD1 (6 bases). There are 13 residues in the CDR3. V was shortened by 3 bases and J by 6 bases, with 12 bases between the two germline ends. From germline, CDR1 is KGHSH and CDR2 LQKENI. The CDR3 is CASSPRTDSEQYF. The CDR3 DNA sequence: TGTGCCAGCTCACCGCGGACGGACAGCGAGCAGTACTTC.

The V call is TRBV6-6, the J call TRBJ1-1; D is possibly TRBD1 (5 bases). Trimming pared 8 bases from V and 0 bases from J, leaving 13 bases between. Germline assignment: CDR1 MNHNY and CDR2 SVGAGI (reference sequence). The CDR3 has 14 amino acids. This CDR3 is CASSRGTMNTEAFF. The CDR3 DNA follows: TGTGCCAGCTCAAGAGGGACCATGAACACTGAAGCTTTCTTT.

The chain links TRBV12-3 or TRBV12-4 to TRBJ2-3; D assignment may be TRBD1 or TRBD2 (5 bases each). With 3 bases removed from V and 2 bases from J, the gap between germline ends came to 12 bases. This CDR3 is 15 amino acids long. CDR3 residues: CASSFRDQNTDTQYF. Here the CDR3 DNA reads TGTGCCAGCAGTTTCAGGGACCAAAACACAGATACGCAGTATTTT.

The rearrangement links TRBV12-3 or TRBV12-4 to TRBJ2-7; D is possibly TRBD1 or TRBD2 (5 bases each). Trimming removed 6 bases from V and 6 bases from J, with 18 bases in between. CDR3 length: 14 amino acids. The CDR3 sequence is CASRRGRPVSEQYF. The DNA for the CDR3 is TGTGCCAGCAGAAGGGGACGGCCAGTTAGCGAGCAGTACTTC.

This clonotype was seen only a few times. The chain combines TRBV4-2 with TRBJ2-4; no clear D gene. Per the germline V gene, CDR1 is LGHNA and CDR2 is YNFKEQ. The V end lost 0 bases, the J end lost 0 bases, and 6 bases lay between the germline ends. This CDR3 has 15 amino acids. The CDR3 DNA is TGTGCCAGCAGCCAAGATAGGGTAGCCAAAAACATTCAGTACTTC. Its translation: CASSQDRVAKNIQYF.

This clonotype was observed a few times. The chain employs TRBV12-3 or TRBV12-4 and TRBJ1-5; 9 bases are a match to TRBD1. Losses at the gene ends were 5 bases for V and 2 bases for J; bases not matched to a gene: 7. This CDR3 region has 16 residues. This chain's CDR3 is CASSQRTGAGNQPQHF. The DNA for the CDR3 is TGTGCCAGCAGTCAACGGACAGGGGCGGGCAATCAGCCCCAGCATTTT.

The sample holds a few counts of this clonotype. V gene TRBV28 combines with J gene TRBJ2-1; 11 nucleotides align to TRBD2. The CDR3 spans 15 residues. Germline CDR1 and CDR2: MDHEN and SYDVKM. The ends lost 1 base at V and 6 bases at J; junction bases unmatched: 2. CDR3 sequence reads: CASSLFSGGANEQFF. CDR3 DNA: TGTGCCAGCAGTTTATTTAGCGGGGGGGCCAATGAGCAGTTCTTC. Supplemented by reference TRBV28 and TRBJ2-1, the full variable domain reads DVKVTQSSRYLVKRTGEKVFLECVQDMDHENMFWYRQDPGLGLRLIYFSYDVKMKEKGDIPEGYSVSREKKERFSLILESASTNQTSMYLCASSLFSGGANEQFFGPGTRLTVL.